The clone carrying this T cell receptor beta chain was recorded at least ten times. Its antigen remains unidentified. This entry comes from a study of CD8 T cells in ankylosing spondylitis. Regarding the study as a whole: Reported data indicate significant enrichment of disease-linked clones within matched ankylosing spondylitis synovial fluid.

TCRdb re-derived calls from the 5' RACE reads in MiXCR, one entry per CDR3 protein. The table includes fewer than 150,000 distinct CDR3 sequences, approximately 7.3% detected once. This CDR3 is built from 13 residues. Trimming removed 2 bases at V and 6 bases at J, with 7 bases between. This TCR was sampled from a female donor with ankylosing spondylitis or in good health (not recorded which). The sample was blood, either unsorted or a sorted T cell fraction (not recorded which). The genes are TRBV12-3 or TRBV12-4 and TRBJ2-2, with D tentatively TRBD1 (5 bases). The CDR3 coding sequence is TGTGCCAGCAGTTTACAGGGCTCCGGGGAGCTGTTTTTT. Its translation is CASSLQGSGELFF.